Listed below are T cell receptor beta chains from one sample, sequenced in a study of human thymus T cells. The protocol was immunoSEQ multiplex PCR, while the TCRdb copy is restricted to in-frame clones and leaves out a portion. The profile shows about 46,000 clones, approximately 95% of them singletons. Material for sequencing was blood. These receptors originate from a girl less than two years old with a congenital heart defect but otherwise immunologically healthy. Each CDR3 is given with its conserved first and last residue. A D gene is named only where the DNA matches it firmly. Only some rows state a clone size, as once, few, many or a class for expanded clones.

J gene: TRBJ2-3
clone size: NA
V gene: TRBV13
D gene: TRBD2
CDR3 DNA: TGTGCCAGCAGCCCCCCGAGCGGGATGGCGTTAGATACGCAGTATTTT
CDR3 protein: CASSPPSGMALDTQYF

J gene: TRBJ1-2
clone size: NA
V gene: TRBV15
D gene: NA
CDR3 DNA: TGTGCCACCAGCCGAGCAGGGTGGGATGGCTACACCTTC
CDR3 protein: CATSRAGWDGYTF

J gene: TRBJ1-4
clone size: NA
V gene: TRBV7-9
D gene: NA
CDR3 DNA: TGTGCCAGCAGCTCTGGGGAAAAACTGTTTTTT
CDR3 protein: CASSSGEKLFF

J gene: TRBJ2-7
clone size: NA
V gene: TRBV5-4
D gene: NA
CDR3 DNA: TGTGCCAGCAGCCAAGACAGAGTCTACGAGCAGTACTTC
CDR3 protein: CASSQDRVYEQYF

J gene: TRBJ2-1
clone size: NA
V gene: TRBV21-1
D gene: NA
CDR3 DNA: TGTGCCAGCAGCAAAAGTAAGATTCAGTCCTACAATGAGCAGTTCTTC
CDR3 protein: CASSKSKIQSYNEQFF

J gene: TRBJ2-7
clone size: NA
V gene: TRBV2
D gene: TRBD2
CDR3 DNA: TGTGCCAGCAGCAGCAAGCGGGGTTCCTACGAGCAGTACTTC
CDR3 protein: CASSSKRGSYEQYF

J gene: TRBJ2-7
clone size: NA
V gene: TRBV29-1
D gene: NA
CDR3 DNA: TGCAGCGTTGTCCCGCGGGGAGTCTACGAGCAGTACTTC
CDR3 protein: CSVVPRGVYEQYF

J gene: TRBJ2-1
clone size: NA
V gene: TRBV6-1
D gene: NA
CDR3 DNA: TGTGCCAGCAGTGAAATTTGGGGCCAGGGACGCCTTAAATCCTACAATGAGCAGTTCTTC
CDR3 protein: CASSEIWGQGRLKSYNEQFF

J gene: TRBJ2-4
clone size: NA
V gene: TRBV6-5
D gene: NA
CDR3 DNA: TGTGCCAGCAGTTTTCGACAGGGACTGCGAGGCATTCAGTACTTC
CDR3 protein: CASSFRQGLRGIQYF

J gene: TRBJ2-3
clone size: NA
V gene: TRBV5-6
D gene: TRBD2
CDR3 DNA: TGTGCCAGCAGCTCCTATGGGGGGGCAGATACGCAGTATTTT
CDR3 protein: CASSSYGGADTQYF

J gene: TRBJ1-3
clone size: NA
V gene: TRBV18
D gene: NA
CDR3 DNA: TGTGCCAGCTCACAAGGCACTGGAAACACCATATATTTT
CDR3 protein: CASSQGTGNTIYF

J gene: TRBJ1-2
clone size: NA
V gene: TRBV25-1
D gene: NA
CDR3 DNA: TGTGCCAGCAAACAGGTTTATGGCTACACCTTC
CDR3 protein: CASKQVYGYTF

J gene: TRBJ2-7
clone size: NA
V gene: TRBV10-1
D gene: TRBD2
CDR3 DNA: TGCGCCAGCAGTAGGGGGGTAGCGGGATACTACGAGCAGTACTTC
CDR3 protein: CASSRGVAGYYEQYF

J gene: TRBJ1-2
clone size: NA
V gene: TRBV6-1
D gene: NA
CDR3 DNA: TGTGCCAGCAGATGGAACTGGGGCGATGGCTACACCTTC
CDR3 protein: CASRWNWGDGYTF

J gene: TRBJ2-7
clone size: NA
V gene: TRBV10-3
D gene: NA
CDR3 DNA: TGTGCCATCAGTGGGGGGGATAGCTACGAGCAGTACTTC
CDR3 protein: CAISGGDSYEQYF

J gene: TRBJ2-2
clone size: NA
V gene: TRBV6-1
D gene: NA
CDR3 DNA: TGTGCCAGCAGTGAACTATACATTGTAGGCGGGGAGCTGTTTTTT
CDR3 protein: CASSELYIVGGELFF

J gene: TRBJ2-1
clone size: NA
V gene: TRBV29-1
D gene: NA
CDR3 DNA: TGCAGCGTTGAAGAACAGTACAATGAGCAGTTCTTC
CDR3 protein: CSVEEQYNEQFF

J gene: TRBJ1-2
clone size: NA
V gene: TRBV28
D gene: TRBD1
CDR3 DNA: TGTGCCAGCAGTGATACAGGGGGCGAACCCTATGGCTACACCTTC
CDR3 protein: CASSDTGGEPYGYTF

J gene: TRBJ2-2
clone size: NA
V gene: TRBV29-1
D gene: TRBD2
CDR3 DNA: TGCAGCGTTGAAGATGTTCCGGGACTAGACAACACCGGGGAGCTGTTTTTT
CDR3 protein: CSVEDVPGLDNTGELFF

J gene: TRBJ2-7
clone size: NA
V gene: TRBV6-5
D gene: TRBD1
CDR3 DNA: TGTGCCAGCAGTTACTCCGGACAGGGGGCTTACGAGCAGTACTTC
CDR3 protein: CASSYSGQGAYEQYF

J gene: TRBJ2-7
clone size: NA
V gene: TRBV27
D gene: TRBD1
CDR3 DNA: TGTGCCAGCAGTTCCTCTCGGACAGGGGAAGAGCAGTACTTC
CDR3 protein: CASSSSRTGEEQYF

J gene: TRBJ2-4
clone size: NA
V gene: TRBV18
D gene: TRBD2
CDR3 DNA: TGTGCCAGCTCACCCCTCCCTAGCGGAGCCAAAAACATTCAGTACTTC
CDR3 protein: CASSPLPSGAKNIQYF

J gene: TRBJ2-1
clone size: NA
V gene: TRBV30
D gene: NA
CDR3 DNA: TGTGCCTGGCGGCGTCCCGCTTACAATGAGCAGTTCTTC
CDR3 protein: CAWRRPAYNEQFF

J gene: TRBJ1-2
clone size: NA
V gene: TRBV20-1
D gene: NA
CDR3 DNA: TGCAGTGTAGTATACTATGGCTACACCTTC
CDR3 protein: CSVVYYGYTF

J gene: TRBJ1-5
clone size: NA
V gene: TRBV29-1
D gene: TRBD1
CDR3 DNA: TGCAGCGTGGCCGCTGGGACAGGGGGCAATCAGCCCCAGCATTTT
CDR3 protein: CSVAAGTGGNQPQHF

J gene: TRBJ2-2
clone size: once
V gene: TRBV18
D gene: TRBD2
CDR3 DNA: TGTGCCAGCTCACGGACTAGCGGAGAAACCGGGGAGCTGTTTTTT
CDR3 protein: CASSRTSGETGELFF

J gene: TRBJ1-1
clone size: NA
V gene: TRBV9
D gene: NA
CDR3 DNA: TGTGCCAGCAGCGCCTCTCCACTCGCGGGAAACACTGAAGCTTTCTTT
CDR3 protein: CASSASPLAGNTEAFF

J gene: TRBJ2-1
clone size: NA
V gene: TRBV28
D gene: NA
CDR3 DNA: TGTGCCAGCAGTACCTACCCGGGGCGGTGGAACAGGGAGAATGAGCAGTTCTTC
CDR3 protein: CASSTYPGRWNRENEQFF

J gene: TRBJ1-4
clone size: NA
V gene: TRBV2
D gene: NA
CDR3 DNA: TGTGCCAGCAGTGTCGGGGAACGCGCGGAAAAACTGTTTTTT
CDR3 protein: CASSVGERAEKLFF

J gene: TRBJ1-5
clone size: NA
V gene: TRBV6-1
D gene: NA
CDR3 DNA: TGTGCCAGCAGTGAATCGGACGGGGGTCAGCCCCAGCATTTT
CDR3 protein: CASSESDGGQPQHF

J gene: TRBJ2-3
clone size: NA
V gene: TRBV5-1
D gene: NA
CDR3 DNA: TGCGCCAGCAGCTTGGCCGCCCGGTTACAAAGCACAGATACGCAGTATTTT
CDR3 protein: CASSLAARLQSTDTQYF

J gene: TRBJ2-2
clone size: NA
V gene: TRBV29-1
D gene: NA
CDR3 DNA: TGCAGCGTTGAACGTACCGGGGAGCTGTTTTTT
CDR3 protein: CSVERTGELFF

J gene: TRBJ2-5
clone size: NA
V gene: TRBV2
D gene: TRBD1
CDR3 DNA: TGTGCCAGCACCCGACAGGGGCCCGTGGCCCAGTACTTC
CDR3 protein: CASTRQGPVAQYF

J gene: TRBJ1-3
clone size: NA
V gene: TRBV6-1
D gene: NA
CDR3 DNA: TGTGCCAGCAGTGAAGGGTTTGGTCCCCGGGGAGCTGGAAACACCATATATTTT
CDR3 protein: CASSEGFGPRGAGNTIYF

J gene: TRBJ1-2
clone size: NA
V gene: TRBV7-9
D gene: TRBD1
CDR3 DNA: TGTGCCAGCAGCCCAACAGGGGACTATGGCTACACCTTC
CDR3 protein: CASSPTGDYGYTF

J gene: TRBJ2-5
clone size: NA
V gene: TRBV10-1
D gene: TRBD2
CDR3 DNA: TGCGCCAGCAGTTCGGGACTAGTCGGGGAGACCCAGTACTTC
CDR3 protein: CASSSGLVGETQYF

J gene: TRBJ1-2
clone size: NA
V gene: TRBV5-1
D gene: NA
CDR3 DNA: TGCGCCAGCAGACCGATGAACTATGGCTACACCTTC
CDR3 protein: CASRPMNYGYTF

J gene: TRBJ1-2
clone size: NA
V gene: TRBV23-1
D gene: NA
CDR3 DNA: TGCGCCAGCAGTCGCGTCTGCGAGTATTACTATGGCTACACCTTC
CDR3 protein: CASSRVCEYYYGYTF

J gene: TRBJ2-3
clone size: NA
V gene: TRBV11-2
D gene: TRBD2
CDR3 DNA: TGTGCCAGCAGCTTGTCGATGCGGGGGAGGGGTACAGATACGCAGTATTTT
CDR3 protein: CASSLSMRGRGTDTQYF

J gene: TRBJ1-2
clone size: NA
V gene: TRBV9
D gene: TRBD1
CDR3 DNA: TGTGCCAGCAGCGTAACGGGACAGGGGTATGGCTACACCTTC
CDR3 protein: CASSVTGQGYGYTF

J gene: TRBJ1-2
clone size: NA
V gene: TRBV19
D gene: NA
CDR3 DNA: TGTGCCAGTAGTATACCGGGTTTGAACGGCTACACCTTC
CDR3 protein: CASSIPGLNGYTF